The TCR beta chain described here comes from a study of technical replicates of blood from a few donors. The CDR3 totals 15 residues. V trimming: 0 bases; J trimming: 4 bases; junction bases outside the gene matches: 4. CDR1 is MNHEY, CDR2 SVGAGI, per germline. The protocol was immunoSEQ multiplex PCR, while the TCRdb copy is restricted to in-frame clones and leaves out a portion. This repertoire shows 56,000 or so clones, around 93% found once; its top ten account for around 4.4%. This clonotype originated in a human donor in good health. Some clones in this sample may be carry-over from other donors' samples. The sample comprised PBMCs. The chain has TRBV6-5 and TRBJ2-7; 9 bases agree with TRBD1. The CDR3 spells CASSYSSQGAYEQYF. CDR3 sequence (DNA): TGTGCCAGCAGTTACTCGTCACAGGGGGCGTACGAGCAGTACTTC.